The 25 T cell receptor beta chains listed next were all sequenced from one sample in a study of blood T cell repertoires in COVID-19. Sequenced by immunoSEQ multiplex PCR; TCRdb stores in-frame clones only, minus some. Found here are 180,000 or so clones, about 88% of them singletons; the top ten hold 0.99%. Material: peripheral blood. Receptor source: a man aged 18 to 30 with acute or convalescent COVID-19.

The chain uses TRBV5-4 and TRBJ1-6, with D tentatively TRBD1 (5 bases). This CDR3 region has 12 residues. The germline V gene encodes CDR1 SGHNT and CDR2 YYREEE (reference sequence). V was shortened by 6 bases and J by 12 bases, with 13 bases between the two germline ends. The DNA of the CDR3 is TGTGCCAGCACCCTGGGGGGATTACCCCTCCACTTT. This translates into CASTLGGLPLHF.

The chain couples TRBV6-1 to TRBJ1-2; 7 bases agree with TRBD1. V shed 3 bases, J shed 5 bases, and the junction held 6 bases outside the gene matches. CDR3 length: 14 residues. Germline V CDR1 and CDR2: MNHNS, SASEGT. The CDR3 sequence: CASSETGKGYGYTF. CDR3 nucleotides: TGTGCCAGCAGTGAGACAGGGAAAGGGTATGGCTACACCTTC.

This clone turned up a few times. This chain joins TRBV7-2 and TRBJ1-1; unclear D gene. The germline V and J ends were trimmed by 0 bases and 4 bases, with 12 bases remaining between them. The CDR3 spans 15 residues. Germline V gene lookup returns CDR1 SGHTA and CDR2 FQGNSA. CDR3 sequence (DNA): TGTGCCAGCAGCTTAGCGCTCACGGAGAGCACTGAAGCTTTCTTT. It is translated as CASSLALTESTEAFF.

This clone was seen only once. The genes are TRBV19 and TRBJ2-7, with a possible D match to TRBD2 (5 bases). CDR3 length: 14 residues. Trimming pared 1 base from V and 1 base from J, leaving 8 bases between. From germline, CDR1 is LNHDA and CDR2 SQIVND (reference sequence). In DNA form, the CDR3 reads TGTGCCAGTAGTATAGGGACGGGATCCTACGAGCAGTACTTC. It specifies CASSIGTGSYEQYF.

The rearrangement uses TRBV27 and TRBJ1-4; TRBD1 aligns across 7 bases. CDR1 and CDR2 (germline): MNHEY, SMNVEV (reference sequence). The CDR3 contains 15 residues. V lost 6 bases to trimming and J lost 4 bases; unmatched junction nucleotides: 8. The CDR3 reads CASRLQGSGNEKLFF. The DNA of the CDR3 is TGTGCCAGCAGATTACAGGGGTCAGGTAATGAAAAACTGTTTTTT.

This chain uses TRBV11-3 with TRBJ1-1; D is uncertain. From germline, CDR1 is SGHNT and CDR2 YENEEA. This CDR3 region has 13 residues. Trimming took 4 bases from V and 0 from J, leaving 6 bases between them. Here the CDR3 DNA reads TGTGCCAGCAGCTATTCCATGAACACTGAAGCTTTCTTT. Protein product: CASSYSMNTEAFF.

The rearrangement links TRBV10-3 to TRBJ1-6; no clear D gene. Germline CDR1 reads ENHRY; CDR2 reads SYGVKD. V was shortened by 4 bases and J by 4 bases, with 8 bases between the two germline ends. The CDR3 spans 14 residues. The CDR3 protein is CAISVEAYNSPLHF. As DNA, the CDR3 is TGTGCCATCAGTGTCGAGGCTTATAATTCACCCCTCCACTTT.

The gene calls are TRBV4-1 and TRBJ2-1; D perhaps matches TRBD1 (6 bases). CDR1 is MGHRA and CDR2 is YSYEKL in the germline V gene. The CDR3 runs 16 residues. V gave up 4 bases and J gave up 7 bases, with 20 bases separating them. The CDR3 region is CASSPLAGTPGNEQFF. CDR3 nucleotide sequence: TGCGCCAGCAGCCCCTTAGCCGGGACACCAGGGAATGAGCAGTTCTTC.

This clone has a handful of counts. This chain joins TRBV5-8 and TRBJ1-5; 8 bases agree with TRBD1. There are 15 residues in the CDR3. The V gene end was trimmed by 4 bases and the J gene end by 3 bases; junction bases not matched to a gene: 6. In germline, CDR1 is SGHTS, CDR2 YDEGEE. CDR3 nucleotide sequence: TGTGCCAGCAGCGGGGGGACAGGAATCAATCAGCCCCAGCATTTT. This translates into CASSGGTGINQPQHF.

This chain connects TRBV6-6 to TRBJ2-1; 13 positions agree with TRBD2. The CDR3 is made up of 15 amino acids. CDR1 and CDR2 (germline): MNHNY, SVGAGI (reference sequence). V lost 6 bases, J lost 6 bases, and 5 bases stayed unmatched. The chain's CDR3 is CASSPGTSGANEQFF. As DNA, the CDR3 is TGTGCCAGCAGCCCCGGGACTAGCGGGGCCAATGAGCAGTTCTTC.

The chain has TRBV6-5 and TRBJ2-1; 13 nucleotides agree with TRBD2. The CDR3 totals 14 residues. The germline CDR1 and CDR2 sequences are MNHEY and SVGAGI. The V segment lost 6 bases and the J segment 8 bases; nucleotides outside the gene matches: 4. The chain's CDR3 is CASSGTSGVDEQFF. The CDR3 DNA reads as TGTGCCAGCAGCGGGACTAGCGGGGTGGATGAGCAGTTCTTC.

V is TRBV12-5 and J is TRBJ1-1; a weak D match, TRBD1 (6 bases). The germline V gene has CDR1 LGHNT and CDR2 FRNRAP. This CDR3 is 14 amino acids long. The V gene lost 7 bases and the J gene lost 6 bases, with 18 bases spanning the gap. CDR3 DNA sequence: TGTGCTAGTGCCCTGGGACATAGTGCCGCTGAAGCTTTCTTT. This codes for CASALGHSAAEAFF.

The V and J genes are TRBV30 and TRBJ1-2, with D unresolved. The germline CDR1 and CDR2 sequences are GTSNPN and SVGIG (reference sequence). Trimming pared 0 bases from V and 2 bases from J, leaving 13 bases between. This CDR3 is 15 amino acids long. The CDR3 sequence is CAWSVKRDGNYGYTF. The DNA of the CDR3 is TGTGCCTGGAGTGTAAAGAGGGATGGGAACTATGGCTACACCTTC.

This clone showed up just a few times. This chain connects TRBV10-3 to TRBJ1-1; D ambiguous. Trimming pared 9 bases from V and 3 bases from J, leaving 14 bases between. Germline V gives CDR1 ENHRY, CDR2 SYGVKD. The CDR3 contains 13 residues. CDR3 region: CAISTDSDTEAFF. CDR3 DNA: TGTGCCATTTCTACCGATTCGGACACTGAAGCTTTCTTT.

The chain carries TRBV25-1 and TRBJ1-2, with 8 bases that match TRBD1. Trimming cost V 4 bases and J 3 bases; bases outside gene matches: 7. The CDR3 has 15 residues. Germline V CDR1 and CDR2: MGHDK, SYGVNS. The CDR3 reads CASSGYRGVHYGYTF. DNA of the CDR3: TGTGCCAGCAGTGGATACAGGGGGGTCCACTATGGCTACACCTTC.

The V and J genes are TRBV7-2 and TRBJ2-1; 7 bases fit TRBD1. The germline V gene has CDR1 SGHTA and CDR2 FQGNSA. This CDR3 is 14 amino acids long. With 5 bases clipped from V and 4 bases from J, the junction kept 5 bases outside the gene matches. The CDR3 sequence is CASSPSTGYNEQFF. The CDR3 DNA sequence: TGTGCCAGCAGCCCCTCGACAGGGTACAATGAGCAGTTCTTC.

V is TRBV24-1 and J is TRBJ1-4, with 12 positions matching TRBD1. With 4 bases clipped from V and 7 bases from J, the junction kept 9 bases outside the gene matches. In germline, CDR1 is KGHDR, CDR2 SFDVKD. This CDR3 spans 17 amino acids. The CDR3 reads CATSEGTGGTMGEKLFF. The CDR3 DNA reads as TGTGCCACCAGTGAAGGGACAGGGGGCACGATGGGTGAAAAACTGTTTTTT.

This clone occurred a few times. The chain joins TRBV19 to TRBJ2-1; no reliable D call. The CDR3 is made up of 15 amino acids. Germline V CDR1 and CDR2: LNHDA, SQIVND (reference sequence). V dropped 7 bases and J dropped 0 bases, with 13 bases sitting between them. This CDR3 reads CASIRSSNSYNEQFF. CDR3 in DNA: TGTGCCAGTATACGGTCATCGAACTCCTACAATGAGCAGTTCTTC.

The chain joins TRBV7-2 to TRBJ2-2; 8 bases are a match to TRBD2. V gave up 2 bases and J gave up 1 base; unmatched junction bases: 6. The V gene's germline CDR1 is SGHTA and CDR2 FQGNSA. This CDR3 spans 17 amino acids. CDR3 sequence reads: CASSLRSSGRNTGELFF. DNA for the CDR3: TGTGCCAGCAGCTTAAGAAGCAGCGGGAGGAACACCGGGGAGCTGTTTTTT.

This chain links TRBV5-4 with TRBJ1-4, with D hard to call. Germline values: CDR1 SGHNT, CDR2 YYREEE (reference sequence). The CDR3 has 16 residues. V shed 0 bases and J shed 0 bases, with 9 bases lying between them. The CDR3 sequence is CASSLAPAATNEKLFF. The CDR3 DNA reads TGTGCCAGCAGCTTGGCCCCCGCAGCAACTAATGAAAAACTGTTTTTT. Full variable domain (remainder filled in from reference TRBV5-4 and TRBJ1-4): ETGVTQSPTHLIKTRGQQVTLRCSSQSGHNTVSWYQQALGQGPQFIFQYYREEENGRGNFPPRFSGLQFPNYSSELNVNALELDDSALYLCASSLAPAATNEKLFFGSGTQLSVL.

V and J are TRBV10-1 and TRBJ1-5; 9 bases line up with TRBD1. The V gene end was trimmed by 5 bases and the J gene end by 3 bases; junction bases not matched to a gene: 11. Germline CDR1 reads WNHNN; CDR2 reads SYGVQD (reference sequence). CDR3 size: 17 residues. In DNA, the CDR3 is TGCGCCAGCAGTAACCCGGGGGGGGACAGGGTCAATCAGCCCCAGCATTTT. Translated: CASSNPGGDRVNQPQHF.

The J gene is TRBJ1-1, the V gene TRBV19; TRBD1 matches 11 bases. V gave up 5 bases and J gave up 5 bases; unmatched junction bases: 4. Per germline, CDR1 LNHDA and CDR2 SQIVND (reference sequence). The CDR3 totals 14 residues. Here the CDR3 DNA reads TGTGCCAGTAGTTCCGGGACAGGGGGTACTGAAGCTTTCTTT. Amino acids: CASSSGTGGTEAFF.

The V call is TRBV6-4, the J call TRBJ1-6; TRBD1 aligns across 8 bases. V dropped 2 bases and J dropped 8; count of bases not matched to a gene: 8. The germline V gene encodes CDR1 MRHNA and CDR2 SNTAGT. The length of the CDR3 is 16 residues. In DNA form, the CDR3 reads TGTGCCAGCAGTGACCAGGGGGCGACCCGAGATTCACCCCTCCACTTT. It specifies CASSDQGATRDSPLHF.

This CDR3 reads CATSDRGEGEQYF. CDR3 in DNA: TGTGCCACCAGTGACCGCGGGGAGGGGGAGCAGTACTTC. This chain links TRBV24-1 with TRBJ2-7; 7 bases fit TRBD2. The V and J ends lost 4 bases and 7 bases, in that order; junction bases with no gene match: 6. CDR3 size: 13 residues. Germline V CDR1 and CDR2: KGHDR, SFDVKD.

The table lists this clone with a few counts. The chain recombines TRBV11-2 with TRBJ1-1, with D unresolved. V was cut by 0 bases and J by 8 bases, with 10 bases left in between. The length of the CDR3 is 13 residues. Germline CDR1 reads SGHAT; CDR2 reads FQNNGV. Here the CDR3 reads CASSLDDPGEAFF. CDR3 DNA: TGTGCCAGCAGCTTAGATGATCCCGGGGAAGCTTTCTTT.